Listed here are 16 T cell receptor beta chains from one sample, sequenced in a study of shared clonotypes between healthy human individuals. Only in-frame clones appear in the TCRdb table, and some are missing; sequencing was by immunoSEQ multiplex PCR. The data hold over a million clones, with 98% to 99% observed a single time. Material for sequencing was naive CD4+ T cells sorted from blood. Subset meaning: CD45RA+ positively selected. The receptors shown here come from a man under 40 in good health.

The rearrangement joins TRBV27 to TRBJ1-2, with a tentative D call TRBD1 (6 bases). The CDR3 consists of 15 residues. CDR1 is MNHEY, CDR2 SMNVEV, per germline (reference sequence). The germline V and J ends were trimmed by 6 bases and 4 bases, with 18 bases remaining between them. The CDR3 protein is CASSQGQVGSYGYTF. In DNA form, the CDR3 reads TGTGCCAGCAGCCAGGGGCAGGTTGGGAGCTATGGCTACACCTTC.

V gene TRBV30 combines with J gene TRBJ1-1; D is undetermined. With 5 bases removed from V and 1 base from J, the gap between germline ends came to 8 bases. Germline loops: CDR1 GTSNPN, CDR2 SVGIG (reference sequence). The CDR3 runs to 12 residues. The CDR3 DNA sequence: TGTGCCTGGGCCAAAGAGAACACTGAAGCTTTCTTT. As protein: CAWAKENTEAFF.

The chain is built from TRBV18 and TRBJ1-5; 8 nucleotides agree with TRBD1. The V segment lost 4 bases and the J segment 7 bases; nucleotides outside the gene matches: 15. CDR1 and CDR2 from the germline V gene are KGHSH and LQKENI. The CDR3 has 17 amino acids. The CDR3, as DNA: TGTGCCAGCTCACAACTTCTTGACAGGGGAGTCCTACAGCCCCAGCATTTT. Translated: CASSQLLDRGVLQPQHF.

This chain joins TRBV4-1 and TRBJ1-2, with 9 bases lining up with TRBD1. With V trimmed by 3 bases and J by 1 base, 9 bases remained unmatched. The germline V gene encodes CDR1 MGHRA and CDR2 YSYEKL. The CDR3 spans 17 residues. The CDR3 loop is CASSQAGTGRFNYGYTF. The CDR3 coding sequence is TGCGCCAGCAGCCAGGCCGGGACAGGGAGGTTTAACTATGGCTACACCTTC.

J is TRBJ2-7 and V is TRBV7-8; a possible D gene is TRBD1 (5 bases). This CDR3 region has 12 residues. V lost 0 bases, J lost 7 bases, and 7 bases lay in between. Germline-derived CDR1 and CDR2 are SGHVS and FQNEAQ. The CDR3: CASSLAYREQYF. The CDR3 coding sequence is TGTGCCAGCAGCTTAGCATACAGGGAGCAGTACTTC.

V is TRBV7-9 and J is TRBJ2-5; D unclear. V lost 3 bases and J 5 bases, leaving 13 bases between the germline ends. The CDR3 spans 14 residues. Germline CDR1 SEHNR, CDR2 FQNEAQ (reference sequence). In DNA form, the CDR3 reads TGTGCCAGCAGCTTTAGGCCCGGGCGGGAGACCCAGTACTTC. Translated: CASSFRPGRETQYF.

The J gene is TRBJ1-1, the V gene TRBV6-1; 9 bases match TRBD1. Germline-derived CDR1 and CDR2 are MNHNS and SASEGT. The trim removed 8 bases at V and 1 base at J, leaving 5 bases unmatched. The CDR3 sequence is 14 residues long. CDR3 bases: TGTGCCAGCGCGATGGGACAGGGGAACACTGAAGCTTTCTTT. Its protein product is CASAMGQGNTEAFF.

V and J are TRBV28 and TRBJ2-7; 9 bases are shared with TRBD1. Germline CDR1 is MDHEN and CDR2 is SYDVKM. The CDR3 is made up of 12 amino acids. The V gene end was trimmed by 6 bases and the J gene end by 5 bases; junction bases not matched to a gene: 2. CDR3 residues: CASRQGANEQYF. Written as DNA, the CDR3 is TGTGCCAGCAGACAGGGGGCGAACGAGCAGTACTTC.

The chain employs TRBV7-6 and TRBJ1-2; D remains unclear. Germline V gene sequence: CDR1 SGHVS, CDR2 FNYEAQ. Trimming removed 0 bases from V and 0 bases from J, with 2 bases in between. The length of the CDR3 is 13 residues. The CDR3 sequence: CASSLAANYGYTF. DNA of the CDR3: TGTGCCAGCAGCTTAGCGGCTAACTATGGCTACACCTTC.

A remark on this clone: The same CDR3 is also encoded by other DNA sequences in this sample. The chain joins TRBV11-3 to TRBJ2-2, with TRBD1 identical over 10 bases. J was trimmed by 5 bases and V by 5 bases; bases with no gene match: 2. This CDR3 is built from 14 residues. Germline CDR1 reads SGHNT; CDR2 reads YENEEA. The CDR3, as DNA: TGTGCCAGCAGCCCGGGACAGGGGACCGGGGAGCTGTTTTTT. It specifies CASSPGQGTGELFF.

The J gene is TRBJ2-7, the V gene TRBV28; tentatively, D is TRBD1 (6 bases). The germline V and J ends were trimmed by 6 bases and 6 bases, with 21 bases remaining between them. The CDR3 has 15 amino acids. Germline assignment: CDR1 MDHEN and CDR2 SYDVKM. CDR3 DNA: TGTGCCAGCAGACCCCCACAGGGTGGTTTGAGCGAGCAGTACTTC. Residues: CASRPPQGGLSEQYF.

This chain joins TRBV5-8 and TRBJ2-1; tentatively, D is TRBD2 (6 bases). Germline CDR1 is SGHTS and CDR2 is YDEGEE. Between the trimmed V and J ends, which lost 3 bases and 4 bases, there was a span of 17 bases. This CDR3 is 16 amino acids long. CDR3 in DNA: TGTGCCAGCAGCTCACTCCTAGCGCGAGCTTACAATGAGCAGTTCTTC. Translated, it gives CASSSLLARAYNEQFF.

The chain employs TRBV5-1 and TRBJ2-5; D is unresolved. Trimming stripped 1 base from V and 5 bases from J, with 9 bases between. CDR1 is SGHRS and CDR2 is YFSETQ in the germline V gene. The CDR3 has 13 amino acids. The CDR3 nucleotides read TGCGCCAGCAGCTTGAATCCCCCGGAGACCCAGTACTTC. Translating gives CASSLNPPETQYF. The full variable domain, completed using reference TRBV5-1 and TRBJ2-5, is KAGVTQTPRYLIKTRGQQVTLSCSPISGHRSVSWYQQTPGQGLQFLFEYFSETQRNKGNFPGRFSGRQFSNSRSEMNVSTLELGDSALYLCASSLNPPETQYFGPGTRLLVL.

The rearrangement links TRBV7-7 to TRBJ2-2; weak D call: TRBD1 (5 bases). Germline loops: CDR1 SSHAT, CDR2 FNYEAQ (reference sequence). Trimming stripped 1 base from V and 4 bases from J, with 7 bases between. This CDR3 contains 14 residues. The CDR3 region has the DNA TGTGCCAGCAGCTTAGGACAGCCCACCGGGGAGCTGTTTTTT. The encoded protein is CASSLGQPTGELFF.

This clone was detected once. V is TRBV29-1 and J is TRBJ2-1; 15 bases align to TRBD2. The V segment lost 6 bases and the J segment 8 bases; nucleotides outside the gene matches: 11. Germline CDR1 and CDR2: SQVTM and ANQGSEA. The CDR3 is 16 residues long. The CDR3 DNA reads as TGCAGCGTAAGAGGGACTAGCGGGAGGTCTGTCGATGAGCAGTTCTTC. Translation gives CSVRGTSGRSVDEQFF.

The V call is TRBV15, the J call TRBJ1-5, with 7 positions matching TRBD1. Germline V lookup: CDR1 LNHNV, CDR2 YYDKDF (reference sequence). CDR3 length: 15 residues. The V and J ends lost 0 bases and 4 bases, in that order; junction bases with no gene match: 3. The CDR3 here is CATSREKQGNQPQHF. CDR3 coding DNA: TGTGCCACCAGCAGAGAAAAACAGGGGAATCAGCCCCAGCATTTT.